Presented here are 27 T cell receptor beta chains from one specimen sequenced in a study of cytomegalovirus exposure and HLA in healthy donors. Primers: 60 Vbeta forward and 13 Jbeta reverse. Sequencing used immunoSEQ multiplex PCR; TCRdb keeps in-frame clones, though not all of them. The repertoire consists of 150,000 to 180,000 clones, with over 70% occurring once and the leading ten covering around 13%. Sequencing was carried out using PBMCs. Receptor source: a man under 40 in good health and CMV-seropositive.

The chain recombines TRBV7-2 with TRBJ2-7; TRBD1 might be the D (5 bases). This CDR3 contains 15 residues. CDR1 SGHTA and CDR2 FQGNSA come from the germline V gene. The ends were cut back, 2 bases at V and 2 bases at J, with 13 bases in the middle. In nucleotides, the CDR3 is TGTGCCAGCAGCTTATTCGACAGCGACCCCTACGAGCAGTACTTC. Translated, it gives CASSLFDSDPYEQYF.

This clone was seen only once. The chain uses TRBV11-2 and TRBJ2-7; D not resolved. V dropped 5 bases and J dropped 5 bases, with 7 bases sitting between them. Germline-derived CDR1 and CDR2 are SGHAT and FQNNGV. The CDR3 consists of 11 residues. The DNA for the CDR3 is TGTGCCAGCAGCCCCTATAACGAGCAGTACTTC. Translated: CASSPYNEQYF.

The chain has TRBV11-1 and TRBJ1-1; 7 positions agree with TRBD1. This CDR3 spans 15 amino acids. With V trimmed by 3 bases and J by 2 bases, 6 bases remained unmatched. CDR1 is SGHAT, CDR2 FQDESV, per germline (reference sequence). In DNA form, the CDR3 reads TGTGCCAGCAGCTTGGAGGGACAGAGAAACACTGAAGCTTTCTTT. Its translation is CASSLEGQRNTEAFF.

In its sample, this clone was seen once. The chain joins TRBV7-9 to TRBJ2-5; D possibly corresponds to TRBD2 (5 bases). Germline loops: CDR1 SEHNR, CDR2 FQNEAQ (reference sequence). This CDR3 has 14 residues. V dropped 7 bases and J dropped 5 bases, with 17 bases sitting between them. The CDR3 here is CASNPRDPFETQYF. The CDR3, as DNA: TGTGCCAGCAACCCCCGGGATCCATTTGAGACCCAGTACTTC.

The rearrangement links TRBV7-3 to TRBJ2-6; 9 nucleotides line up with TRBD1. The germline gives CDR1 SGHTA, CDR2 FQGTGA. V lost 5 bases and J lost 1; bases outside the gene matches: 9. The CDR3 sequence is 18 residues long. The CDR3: CASSKGQGLISGANVLTF. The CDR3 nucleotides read TGTGCCAGCAGCAAAGGACAGGGGTTGATATCTGGGGCCAACGTCCTGACTTTC.

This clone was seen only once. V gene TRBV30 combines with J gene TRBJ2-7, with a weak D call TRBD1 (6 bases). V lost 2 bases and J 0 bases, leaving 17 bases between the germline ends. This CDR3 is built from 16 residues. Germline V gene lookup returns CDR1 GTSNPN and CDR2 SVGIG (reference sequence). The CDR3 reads CAWSMWGTPSSYEQYF. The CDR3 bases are TGTGCCTGGAGTATGTGGGGGACACCGAGCTCCTACGAGCAGTACTTC.

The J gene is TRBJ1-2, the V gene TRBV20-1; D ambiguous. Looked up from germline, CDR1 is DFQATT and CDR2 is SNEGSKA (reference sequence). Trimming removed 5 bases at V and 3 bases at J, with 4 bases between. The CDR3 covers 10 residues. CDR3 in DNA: TGCAGTGCTTTCGACTATGGCTACACCTTC. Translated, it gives CSAFDYGYTF.

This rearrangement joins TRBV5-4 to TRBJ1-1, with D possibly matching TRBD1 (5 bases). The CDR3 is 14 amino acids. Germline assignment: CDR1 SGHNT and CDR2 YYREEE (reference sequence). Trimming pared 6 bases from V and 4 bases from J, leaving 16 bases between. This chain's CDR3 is CASTLAGVGTEAFF. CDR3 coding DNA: TGTGCCAGCACCCTGGCGGGGGTTGGCACTGAAGCTTTCTTT.

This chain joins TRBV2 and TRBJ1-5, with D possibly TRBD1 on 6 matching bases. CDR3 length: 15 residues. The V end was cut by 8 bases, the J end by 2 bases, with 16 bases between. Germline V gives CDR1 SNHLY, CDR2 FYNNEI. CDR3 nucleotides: TGTGCCAGCCGAGAGGGGGTGGCAGGCAATCAGCCCCAGCATTTT. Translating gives CASREGVAGNQPQHF.

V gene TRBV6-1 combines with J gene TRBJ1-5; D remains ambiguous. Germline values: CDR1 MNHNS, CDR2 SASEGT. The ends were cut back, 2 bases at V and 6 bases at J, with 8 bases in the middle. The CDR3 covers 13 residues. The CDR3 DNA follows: TGTGCCAGCAGTGAAACGCGGGCTCAGCCCCAGCATTTT. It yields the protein CASSETRAQPQHF.

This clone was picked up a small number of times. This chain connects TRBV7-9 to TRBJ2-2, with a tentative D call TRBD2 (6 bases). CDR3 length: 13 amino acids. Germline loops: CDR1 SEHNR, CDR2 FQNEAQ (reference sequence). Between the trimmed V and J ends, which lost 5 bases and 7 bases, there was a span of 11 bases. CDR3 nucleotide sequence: TGTGCCAGCAGCCCCCGGGGGTTCGGGGAGCTGTTTTTT. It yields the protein CASSPRGFGELFF.

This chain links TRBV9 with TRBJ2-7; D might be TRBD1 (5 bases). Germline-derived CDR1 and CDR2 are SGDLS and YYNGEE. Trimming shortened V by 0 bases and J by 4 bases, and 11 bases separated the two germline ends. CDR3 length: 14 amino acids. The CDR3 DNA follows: TGTGCCAGCAGCGTAGGCCAGGGAAAATACGAGCAGTACTTC. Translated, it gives CASSVGQGKYEQYF.

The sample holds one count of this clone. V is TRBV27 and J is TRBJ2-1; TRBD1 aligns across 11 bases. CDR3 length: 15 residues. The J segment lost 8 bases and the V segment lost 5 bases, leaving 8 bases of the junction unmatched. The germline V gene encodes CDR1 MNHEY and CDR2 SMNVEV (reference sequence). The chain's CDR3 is CASSPRDRGWDEQFF. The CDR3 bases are TGTGCCAGCAGTCCTAGGGACAGGGGGTGGGATGAGCAGTTCTTC.

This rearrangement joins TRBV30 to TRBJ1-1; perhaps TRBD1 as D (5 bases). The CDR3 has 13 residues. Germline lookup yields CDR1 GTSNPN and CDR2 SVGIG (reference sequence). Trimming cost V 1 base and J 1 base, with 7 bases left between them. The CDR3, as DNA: TGTGCCTGGAGTGGCCAGGGGAACACTGAAGCTTTCTTT. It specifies CAWSGQGNTEAFF.

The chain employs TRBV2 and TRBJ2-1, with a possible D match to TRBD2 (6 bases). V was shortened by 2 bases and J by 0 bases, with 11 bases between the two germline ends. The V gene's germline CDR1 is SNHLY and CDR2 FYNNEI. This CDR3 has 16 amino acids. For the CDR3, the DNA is TGTGCCAGCAGTGAAACTAGCCCGAGCTCCTACAATGAGCAGTTCTTC. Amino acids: CASSETSPSSYNEQFF.

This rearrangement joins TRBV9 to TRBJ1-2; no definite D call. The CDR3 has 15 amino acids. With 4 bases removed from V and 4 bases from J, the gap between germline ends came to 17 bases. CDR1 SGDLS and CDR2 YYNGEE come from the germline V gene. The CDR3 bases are TGTGCCAGCAGCCCGGGAGTGGGCGGAACCTATGGCTACACCTTC. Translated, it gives CASSPGVGGTYGYTF.

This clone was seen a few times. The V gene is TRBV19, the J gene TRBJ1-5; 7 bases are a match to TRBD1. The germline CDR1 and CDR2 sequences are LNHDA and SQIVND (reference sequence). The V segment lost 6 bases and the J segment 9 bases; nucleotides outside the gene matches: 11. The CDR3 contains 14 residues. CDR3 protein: CASSKTGPWVPQHF. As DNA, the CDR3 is TGTGCCAGTAGCAAGACAGGGCCATGGGTGCCCCAGCATTTT.

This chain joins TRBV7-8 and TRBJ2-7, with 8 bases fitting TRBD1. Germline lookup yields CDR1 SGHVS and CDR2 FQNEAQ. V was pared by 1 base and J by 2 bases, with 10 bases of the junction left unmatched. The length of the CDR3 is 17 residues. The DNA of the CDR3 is TGTGCCAGCAGCTTAGATTCCGGACAGGGTCGGACCTACGAGCAGTACTTC. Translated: CASSLDSGQGRTYEQYF.

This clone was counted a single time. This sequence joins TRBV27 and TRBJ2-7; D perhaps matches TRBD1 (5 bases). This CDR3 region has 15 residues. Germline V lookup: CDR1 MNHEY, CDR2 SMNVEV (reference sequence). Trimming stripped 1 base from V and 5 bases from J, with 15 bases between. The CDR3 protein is CASSLFRGRSNEQYF. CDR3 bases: TGTGCCAGCAGTTTATTTAGGGGAAGGTCGAACGAGCAGTACTTC.

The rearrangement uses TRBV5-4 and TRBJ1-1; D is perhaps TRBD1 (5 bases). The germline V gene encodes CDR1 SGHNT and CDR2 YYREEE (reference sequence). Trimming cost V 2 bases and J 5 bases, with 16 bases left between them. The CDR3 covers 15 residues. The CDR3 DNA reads TGTGCCAGCAGCTTAGGGGTTTCTATTCGTACTGAAGCTTTCTTT. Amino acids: CASSLGVSIRTEAFF.

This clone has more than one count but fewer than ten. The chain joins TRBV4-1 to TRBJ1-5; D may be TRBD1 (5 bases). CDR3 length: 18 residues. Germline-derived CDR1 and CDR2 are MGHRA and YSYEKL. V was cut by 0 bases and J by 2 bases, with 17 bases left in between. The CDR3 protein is CASSQDHAGFSGNQPQHF. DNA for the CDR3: TGCGCCAGCAGCCAAGATCATGCAGGGTTCTCGGGCAATCAGCCCCAGCATTTT.

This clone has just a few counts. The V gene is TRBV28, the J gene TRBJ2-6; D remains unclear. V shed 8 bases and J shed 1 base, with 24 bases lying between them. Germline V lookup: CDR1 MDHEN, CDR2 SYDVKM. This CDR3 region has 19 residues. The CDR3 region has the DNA TGTGCCAGCGTAATGGGTCGGGTGGCGCCAACTTCTGGGGCCAACGTCCTGACTTTC. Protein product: CASVMGRVAPTSGANVLTF.

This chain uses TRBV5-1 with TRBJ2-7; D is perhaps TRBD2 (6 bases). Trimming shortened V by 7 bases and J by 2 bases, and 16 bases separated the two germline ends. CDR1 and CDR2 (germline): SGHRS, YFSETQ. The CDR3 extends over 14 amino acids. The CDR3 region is CASGVGGDAYEQYF. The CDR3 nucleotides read TGCGCCAGCGGGGTGGGCGGGGATGCCTACGAGCAGTACTTC.

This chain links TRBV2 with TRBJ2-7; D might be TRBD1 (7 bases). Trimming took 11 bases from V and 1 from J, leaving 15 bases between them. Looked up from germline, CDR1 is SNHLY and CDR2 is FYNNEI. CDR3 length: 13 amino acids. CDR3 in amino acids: CAGGGQNSYEQYF. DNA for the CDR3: TGTGCCGGAGGGGGACAGAATTCCTACGAGCAGTACTTC.

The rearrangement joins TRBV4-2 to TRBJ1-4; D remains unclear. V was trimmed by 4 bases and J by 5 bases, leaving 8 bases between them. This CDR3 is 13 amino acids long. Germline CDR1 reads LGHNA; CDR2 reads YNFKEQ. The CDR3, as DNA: TGTGCCAGCAGCCCCACCGAGAATGAAAAACTGTTTTTT. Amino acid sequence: CASSPTENEKLFF.

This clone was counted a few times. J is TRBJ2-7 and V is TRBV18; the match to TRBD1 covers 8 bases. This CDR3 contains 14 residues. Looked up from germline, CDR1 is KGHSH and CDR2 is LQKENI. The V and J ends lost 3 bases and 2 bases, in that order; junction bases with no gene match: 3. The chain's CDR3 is CASSPRTGPYEQYF. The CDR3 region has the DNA TGTGCCAGCTCACCGCGGACAGGGCCCTACGAGCAGTACTTC.

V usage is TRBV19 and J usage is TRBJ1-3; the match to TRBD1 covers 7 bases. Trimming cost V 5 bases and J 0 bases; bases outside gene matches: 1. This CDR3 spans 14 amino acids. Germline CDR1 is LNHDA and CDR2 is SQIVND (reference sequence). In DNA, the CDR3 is TGTGCCAGTAGTCGGGACAGCTCTGGAAACACCATATATTTT. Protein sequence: CASSRDSSGNTIYF.